The clone carrying this T cell receptor beta chain was observed a few times. No antigen is known for it. With V trimmed by 9 bases and J by 2 bases, 4 bases remained unmatched. The CDR3 loop spans 12 amino acids. Germline lookup yields CDR1 SNHLY and CDR2 FYNNEI. Study results and limitations: Tumor Treg TCRs overlapped most with tumor naive CD4+ cells. The TCR gene usage of tumor memory CD4+ T cells clustered together with blood and lymph node memory CD4+ cells and with lymph node naive CD4+ cells.

After constant-region reverse-primer amplification, full-length variable regions underwent semi-nested PCR with Nested Universal Primer A. TCRdb processed the 5' RACE reads anew with MiXCR; each CDR3 protein has one entry. The sample includes tens of thousands of distinct CDR3 sequences, approximately 24% of them seen just once. Memory CD4+ T cells were sorted as CD4+CD45RO+CD25- cells. The source of this sequence is a female donor with breast cancer. The sample taken for sequencing was memory CD4+ T cells sorted from blood. The sample's subset: memory CD4+ T cells, CD4+CD45RO+CD25-. V gene TRBV2 combines with J gene TRBJ2-7; TRBD1 aligns across 7 bases. The CDR3 protein is CASHRGTYEQYF. CDR3 coding DNA: TGTGCCAGTCACAGGGGTACCTACGAGCAGTACTTC.